What follows are 8 T cell receptor beta chains derived from one specimen sequenced in a study of T cells in women clearing cervical HPV infection. Profiling relied on immunoSEQ multiplex PCR, and the TCRdb table lists in-frame clones only, not all of them. The sample includes about 39,000 clones. Input material: blood buffy coat. The receptors stem from a woman aged 18 to 69 with a cervical HPV16 infection that either progressed to CIN3+ or cleared (not recorded which).

As for this clone: The CDR3 extends 3 residues past the end of the read, so its final part is completed from the germline J gene. The rearrangement links TRBV18 to TRBJ2-2, with 10 bases lining up with TRBD2. The germline V gene has CDR1 KGHSH and CDR2 LQKENI. This CDR3 contains 15 residues. V gave up 6 bases and J gave up 1 base; unmatched junction bases: 2. The CDR3 sequence is CASSVAGGNTGELFF. The sequenced CDR3 bases are TGTGCCAGCTCCGTAGCGGGAGGGAACACCGGGGAG.

The sequenced part of the CDR3 DNA is TGTGCCAGTAGCCTGGGGGCATGGGATTCACCA. Residues: CASSLGAWDSP. The whole CDR3 protein is CASSLGAWDSPLFF. The V gene is TRBV19, the J gene TRBJ1-4, with D maybe TRBD1 (6 bases). Coverage ceases 3 residues before the CDR3 finishes, and the germline J gene fills in the end. The CDR3 spans 14 residues. The germline V gene encodes CDR1 LNHDA and CDR2 SQIVND (reference sequence). Filled out from reference TRBV19 and TRBJ1-4, the complete variable domain reads DGGITQSPKYLFRKEGQNVTLSCEQNLNHDAMYWYRQDPGQGLRLIYYSQIVNDFQKGDIAEGYSVSREKKESFPLTVTSAQKNPTAFYLCASSLGAWDSPLFFGSGTQLSVL.

A remark on this clone: Read sequence stops 3 residues before the CDR3 end, and the germline J gene provides the missing end. The chain employs TRBV20-1 and TRBJ2-3; weak D call: TRBD2 (6 bases). The CDR3 runs to 14 residues. Per the germline V gene, CDR1 is DFQATT and CDR2 is SNEGSKA (reference sequence). The CDR3 here is CSARAGKTNQPQYF. The CDR3 bases that were read are TGCAGTGCTAGGGCGGGGAAAACAAATCAGCCG.

As to this clone: Other DNA sequences within the sample encode an identical CDR3. This CDR3 is CASSPPGQSFSGNTIYF. CDR3 bases read: TGTGCCAGTAGCCCCCCCGGACAGTCCTTTTCTGGAAACACC. The chain combines TRBV19 with TRBJ1-3; a weak D match, TRBD1 (6 bases). The observed sequence ends 3 residues before the CDR3 terminus, with the missing tail filled in from the germline J gene. There are 17 residues in the CDR3. Germline values: CDR1 LNHDA, CDR2 SQIVND (reference sequence). Trimming removed 6 bases at V and 1 base at J, with 19 bases between.

CDR3 bases read: TGTGCCAGCAGCTTAGGTGCGGGTTTCGAGACA. It encodes CASSLGAGFET. The CDR3, in full, reads CASSLGAGFETYTF. The chain is built from TRBV7-9 and TRBJ1-2; D is ambiguous. The CDR3 end is not reached by the read, which stops 3 residues before it; the germline J gene fills it in. This CDR3 has 14 residues. Germline-derived CDR1 and CDR2 are SEHNR and FQNEAQ (reference sequence).

Concerning this clone: From the germline J gene comes the end of the CDR3, since the read stops 3 residues before it. The rearrangement links TRBV11-2 to TRBJ2-7; weak D call: TRBD1 (6 bases). Trimming shortened V by 5 bases and J by 1 base, and 12 bases separated the two germline ends. The germline gives CDR1 SGHAT, CDR2 FQNNGV. The CDR3 is 14 residues long. CDR3 residues: CASSRVQGSYEQYF. Incomplete CDR3 DNA: TGTGCCAGCAGCCGGGTTCAGGGGTCCTACGAG. Looking up the rest from reference TRBV11-2 and TRBJ2-7 gives the full variable domain: EAGVAQSPRYKIIEKRQSVAFWCNPISGHATLYWYQQILGQGPKLLIQFQNNGVVDDSQLPKDRFSAERLKGVDSTLKIQPAKLEDSAVYLCASSRVQGSYEQYFGPGTRLTVT.

On this clone itself: The read is 3 residues too short to cover the CDR3 end, so that end is filled in from the germline J gene. Other DNA variants within this sample encode the same CDR3. J is TRBJ2-1 and V is TRBV18; 12 nucleotides match TRBD2. J lost 7 bases, V lost 3 bases, and 10 bases had no gene match. The CDR3 extends over 17 amino acids. From germline, CDR1 is KGHSH and CDR2 LQKENI. The part of the CDR3 DNA that was read is TGTGCCAGCTCACCCAGAACTAGCGGGAGGCCACCTAATGAG. The encoded protein is CASSPRTSGRPPNE. The full CDR3 reads CASSPRTSGRPPNEQFF.

Details on this clone: The CDR3 end lies 3 residues beyond the end of the read and is filled in from the germline J gene. The sample contains more than one DNA sequence encoding this CDR3. This chain joins TRBV7-9 and TRBJ1-2, with 9 bases that match TRBD1. The V gene's germline CDR1 is SEHNR and CDR2 FQNEAQ (reference sequence). The CDR3 extends over 12 amino acids. The CDR3 bases that were read are TGTGCCAGCAGCTCCGGGACAGGGATC. Residues: CASSSGTGI. The entire CDR3 protein is CASSSGTGIYTF. The whole variable domain, remainder taken from reference TRBV7-9 and TRBJ1-2, is DTGVSQNPRHKITKRGQNVTFRCDPISEHNRLYWYRQTLGQGPEFLTYFQNEAQLEKSRLLSDRFSAERPKGSFSTLEIQRTEQGDSAMYLCASSSGTGIYTFGSGTRLTVV.